This T cell receptor beta chain emerged from a study of early T cells in non-severe SARS-CoV-2 infection. In the study overall: Sequencing input comprised bulk RNA from unsorted whole blood; chain pairing was not available. Findings and limits, study-wide: Missing private and CD4 specificities, VDJdb matching favored anti-spike CD8 responses.

Researchers tagged individual cDNA molecules with unique molecular identifiers. TCRdb reprocessed the 5' RACE reads via MiXCR and lists one record per CDR3 protein. The repertoire includes approximately 23,000 distinct CDR3 sequences, approximately 4.8% of them detected once, and approximately 10% sits in the top ten. This clonotype was counted many times. Antigen: not known. The CDR3 covers 13 residues. Per the germline V gene, CDR1 is SGHKS and CDR2 is YYEKEE (reference sequence). V gave up 0 bases and J gave up 5 bases, with 8 bases separating them. The sequence was collected from an adult who was a healthcare worker with PCR-confirmed SARS-CoV-2 infection or an uninfected control (not recorded which). The sample was whole blood. V is TRBV5-5 and J is TRBJ1-1; no clear D. This CDR3 reads CASSLAGLTEAFF. CDR3 DNA: TGTGCCAGCAGCTTGGCGGGGTTAACTGAAGCTTTCTTT. The full variable domain, with the rest looked up from reference TRBV5-5 and TRBJ1-1, is DAGVTQSPTHLIKTRGQQVTLRCSPISGHKSVSWYQQVLGQGPQFIFQYYEKEERGRGNFPDRFSARQFPNYSSELNVNALLLGDSALYLCASSLAGLTEAFFGQGTRLTVV.